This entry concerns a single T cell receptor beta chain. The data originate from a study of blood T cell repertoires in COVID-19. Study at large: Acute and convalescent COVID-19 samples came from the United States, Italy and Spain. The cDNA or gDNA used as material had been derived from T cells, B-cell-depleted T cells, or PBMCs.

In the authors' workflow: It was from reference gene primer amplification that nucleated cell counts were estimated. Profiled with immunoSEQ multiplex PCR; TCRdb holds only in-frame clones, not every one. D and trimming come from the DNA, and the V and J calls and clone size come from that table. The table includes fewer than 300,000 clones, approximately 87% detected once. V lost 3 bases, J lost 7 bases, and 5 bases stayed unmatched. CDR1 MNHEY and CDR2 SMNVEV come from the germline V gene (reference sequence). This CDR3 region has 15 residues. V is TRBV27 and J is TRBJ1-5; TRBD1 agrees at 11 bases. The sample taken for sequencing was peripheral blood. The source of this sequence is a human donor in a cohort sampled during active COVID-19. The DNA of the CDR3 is TGTGCCAGCAGTTTGGGACAGGGGGATGGACAGCCCCAGCATTTT. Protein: CASSLGQGDGQPQHF.